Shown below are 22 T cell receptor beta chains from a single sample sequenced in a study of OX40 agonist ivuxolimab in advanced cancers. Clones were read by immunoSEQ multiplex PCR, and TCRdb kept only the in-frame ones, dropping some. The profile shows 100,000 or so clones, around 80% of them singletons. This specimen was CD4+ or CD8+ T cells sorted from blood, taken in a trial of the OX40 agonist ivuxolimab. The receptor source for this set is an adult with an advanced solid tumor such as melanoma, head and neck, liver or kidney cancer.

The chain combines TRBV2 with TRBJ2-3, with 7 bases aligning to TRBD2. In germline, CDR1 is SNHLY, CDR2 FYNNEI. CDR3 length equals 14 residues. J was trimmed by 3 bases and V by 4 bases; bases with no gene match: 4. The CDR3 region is CASSVTGGTDTQYF. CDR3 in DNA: TGTGCCAGCAGTGTTACCGGGGGGACAGATACGCAGTATTTT.

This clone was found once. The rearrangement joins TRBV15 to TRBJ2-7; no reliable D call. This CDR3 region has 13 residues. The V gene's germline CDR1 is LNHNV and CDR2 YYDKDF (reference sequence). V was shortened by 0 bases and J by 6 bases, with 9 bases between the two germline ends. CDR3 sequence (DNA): TGTGCCACCAGCAGAGATCGATTGGGCGAGCAGTACTTC. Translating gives CATSRDRLGEQYF.

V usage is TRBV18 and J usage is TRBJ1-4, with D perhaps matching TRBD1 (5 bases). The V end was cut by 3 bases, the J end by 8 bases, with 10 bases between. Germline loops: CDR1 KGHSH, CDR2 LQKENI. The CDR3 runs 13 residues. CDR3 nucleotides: TGTGCCAGCTCACCCTTGGGACCCGAAAAACTGTTTTTT. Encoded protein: CASSPLGPEKLFF.

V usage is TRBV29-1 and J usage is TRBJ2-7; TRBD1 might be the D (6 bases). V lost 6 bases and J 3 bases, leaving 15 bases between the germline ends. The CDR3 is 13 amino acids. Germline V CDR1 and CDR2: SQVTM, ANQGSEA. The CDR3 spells CSVSGTTNYEQYF. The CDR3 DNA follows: TGCAGCGTCTCTGGGACAACCAACTACGAGCAGTACTTC.

This chain's CDR3 is CASSPGTSAVMNTEAFF. DNA of the CDR3: TGTGCCAGCAGCCCCGGGACATCCGCGGTCATGAACACTGAAGCTTTCTTT. This chain connects TRBV5-4 to TRBJ1-1, with D possibly being TRBD1 (6 bases). Germline assignment: CDR1 SGHNT and CDR2 YYREEE (reference sequence). The CDR3 has 17 amino acids. Deletions cut 4 bases from V and 0 bases from J, with 19 bases between.

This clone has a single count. CDR3 sequence (DNA): TGTGCCAGCAGCCAGCGGACAGGGGTTGAAAAACTGTTTTTT. Amino acids: CASSQRTGVEKLFF. V is TRBV7-9 and J is TRBJ1-4, with TRBD1 matching over 9 bases. The germline V gene has CDR1 SEHNR and CDR2 FQNEAQ (reference sequence). V dropped 5 bases and J dropped 7; count of bases not matched to a gene: 5. This CDR3 region has 14 residues. The full variable domain, in which reference TRBV7-9 and TRBJ1-4 provide the parts outside the CDR3, is DTGVSQNPRHKITKRGQNVTFRCDPISEHNRLYWYRQTLGQGPEFLTYFQNEAQLEKSRLLSDRFSAERPKGSFSTLEIQRTEQGDSAMYLCASSQRTGVEKLFFGSGTQLSVL.

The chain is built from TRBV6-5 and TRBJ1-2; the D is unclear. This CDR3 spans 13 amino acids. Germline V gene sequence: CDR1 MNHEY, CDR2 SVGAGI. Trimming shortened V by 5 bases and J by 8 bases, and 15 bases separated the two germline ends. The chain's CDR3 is CASSQLSLSGYTF. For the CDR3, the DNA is TGTGCCAGCAGTCAGCTCTCTTTAAGCGGCTACACCTTC.

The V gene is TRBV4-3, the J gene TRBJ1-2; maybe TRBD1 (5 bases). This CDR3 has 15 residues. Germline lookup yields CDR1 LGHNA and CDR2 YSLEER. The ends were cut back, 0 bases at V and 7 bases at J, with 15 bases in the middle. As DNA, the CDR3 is TGCGCCAGCAGCCAAGATGAAGGGGTACGGGGTGGCTACACCTTC. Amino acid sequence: CASSQDEGVRGGYTF.

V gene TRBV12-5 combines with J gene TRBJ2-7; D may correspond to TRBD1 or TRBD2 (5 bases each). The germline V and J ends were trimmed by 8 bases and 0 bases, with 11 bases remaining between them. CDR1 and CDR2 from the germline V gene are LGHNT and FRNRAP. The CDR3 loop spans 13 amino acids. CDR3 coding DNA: TGTGCTAGTTCCGGGACGCCCTCCTACGAGCAGTACTTC. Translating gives CASSGTPSYEQYF.

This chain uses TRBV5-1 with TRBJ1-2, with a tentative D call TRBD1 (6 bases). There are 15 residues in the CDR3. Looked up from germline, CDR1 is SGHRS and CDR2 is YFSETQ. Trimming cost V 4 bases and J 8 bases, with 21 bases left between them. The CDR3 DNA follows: TGCGCCAGCAGCCTTGGAGGACAGTCAACCGGGGGCTACACCTTC. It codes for CASSLGGQSTGGYTF.

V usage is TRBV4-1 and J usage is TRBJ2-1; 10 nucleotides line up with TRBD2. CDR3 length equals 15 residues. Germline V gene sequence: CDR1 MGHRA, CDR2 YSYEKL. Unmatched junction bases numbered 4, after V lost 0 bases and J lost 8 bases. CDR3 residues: CASSQEIAGGDEQFF. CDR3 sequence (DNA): TGCGCCAGCAGCCAAGAGATAGCGGGAGGAGATGAGCAGTTCTTC.

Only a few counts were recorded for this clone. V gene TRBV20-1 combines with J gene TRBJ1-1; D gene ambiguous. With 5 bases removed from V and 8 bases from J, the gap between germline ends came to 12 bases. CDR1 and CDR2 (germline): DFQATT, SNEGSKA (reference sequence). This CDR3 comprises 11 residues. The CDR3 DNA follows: TGCAGTGCTGAGAGTCCATACGAAGCTTTCTTT. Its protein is CSAESPYEAFF.

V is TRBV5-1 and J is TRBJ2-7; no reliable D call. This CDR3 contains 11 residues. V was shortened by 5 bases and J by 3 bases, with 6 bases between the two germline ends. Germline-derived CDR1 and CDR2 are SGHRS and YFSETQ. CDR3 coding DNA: TGCGCCAGCAGGGACGGCTACGAGCAGTACTTC. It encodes CASRDGYEQYF.

The DNA of the CDR3 is TGTGCCAGCAGCTTGGCGGGCCCCCCCGGCAATGAGCAGTTCTTC. Protein product: CASSLAGPPGNEQFF. The V and J genes are TRBV5-6 and TRBJ2-1; no reliable D call. Germline-derived CDR1 and CDR2 are SGHDT and YYEEEE. CDR3 length: 15 residues. V was trimmed by 0 bases and J by 6 bases, leaving 13 bases between them.

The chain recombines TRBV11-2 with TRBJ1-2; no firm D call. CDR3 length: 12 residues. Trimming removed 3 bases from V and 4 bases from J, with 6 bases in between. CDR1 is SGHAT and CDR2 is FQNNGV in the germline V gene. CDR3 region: CASSFVGYGYTF. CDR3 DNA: TGTGCCAGCAGCTTTGTTGGCTATGGCTACACCTTC.

The CDR3, as DNA: TGTGCCAGCAAGGTTGGCAGGGGAGGTACTGAAGCTTTCTTT. Translation gives CASKVGRGGTEAFF. The chain recombines TRBV2 with TRBJ1-1; tentatively, D is TRBD1 (6 bases). The CDR3 is 14 amino acids. Germline CDR1 SNHLY, CDR2 FYNNEI. The germline V and J ends were trimmed by 7 bases and 5 bases, with 17 bases remaining between them.

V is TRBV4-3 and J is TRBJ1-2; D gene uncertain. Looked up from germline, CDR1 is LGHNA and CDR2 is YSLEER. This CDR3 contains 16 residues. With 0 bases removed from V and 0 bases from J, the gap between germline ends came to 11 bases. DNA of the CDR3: TGCGCCAGCAGCCAAGATAGCCCGGGGTCTAACTATGGCTACACCTTC. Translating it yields CASSQDSPGSNYGYTF.

The CDR3 is CASSRKGPTSTDTQYF. The CDR3 region has the DNA TGTGCCAGCTCAAGGAAAGGACCTACTAGCACAGATACGCAGTATTTT. The genes are TRBV18 and TRBJ2-3; D not certain. CDR3 length: 16 amino acids. Germline V CDR1 and CDR2: KGHSH, LQKENI. V was shortened by 5 bases and J by 0 bases, with 15 bases between the two germline ends.

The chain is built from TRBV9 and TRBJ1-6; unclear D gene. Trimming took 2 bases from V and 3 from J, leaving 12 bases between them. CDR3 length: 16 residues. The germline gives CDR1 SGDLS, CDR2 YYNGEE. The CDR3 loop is CASSVQPQLYNSPLHF. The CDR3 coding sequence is TGTGCCAGCAGCGTGCAGCCACAGCTCTATAATTCACCCCTCCACTTT.

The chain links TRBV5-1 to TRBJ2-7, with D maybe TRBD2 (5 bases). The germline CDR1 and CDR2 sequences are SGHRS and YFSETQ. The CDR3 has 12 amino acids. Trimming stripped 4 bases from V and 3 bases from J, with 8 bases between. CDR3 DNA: TGCGCCAGCAGCCCTCGGGGCTACGAGCAGTACTTC. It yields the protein CASSPRGYEQYF.

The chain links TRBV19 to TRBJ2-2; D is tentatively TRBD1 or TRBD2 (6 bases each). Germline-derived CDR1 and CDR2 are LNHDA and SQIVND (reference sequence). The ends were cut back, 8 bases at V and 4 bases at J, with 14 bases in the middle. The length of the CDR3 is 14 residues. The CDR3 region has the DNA TGTGCCAGTTCGAGGGGGGACCCCACCGGGGAGCTGTTTTTT. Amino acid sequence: CASSRGDPTGELFF.

This CDR3 is CATSRVLQDSRSYEQYF. The CDR3 DNA reads as TGTGCCACCAGCAGAGTTCTCCAGGACAGCCGCTCCTACGAGCAGTACTTC. The V and J genes are TRBV15 and TRBJ2-7; D might be TRBD1 (6 bases). With 1 base removed from V and 0 bases from J, the gap between germline ends came to 16 bases. Germline V gene sequence: CDR1 LNHNV, CDR2 YYDKDF (reference sequence). The CDR3 is made up of 17 amino acids.